This T cell receptor (beta chain) was recorded in a study of neurological immune-mediated disorders. Findings of the study overall: None of the CDR3 amino acid sequences of expanded clones were shared across subjects, and this suggested private repertoires in all groups.

The CDR3 contains 14 residues. The germline CDR1 and CDR2 sequences are MGHRA and YSYEKL. V was shortened by 3 bases and J by 3 bases, with 11 bases between the two germline ends. The sorted-subset TCR libraries were prepared using some 960,000 CD4+ or CD8+ T cells as the starting material. The authors made cDNA by 5'RACE with 10-nucleotide random UMIs. TCRdb independently ran MiXCR on the 5' RACE reads; one entry per CDR3 protein. The repertoire has 30,000 to 35,000 distinct CDR3 sequences, about 4% of them found once; the top ten carry around 25%. This clonotype was observed many times. Its matching antigen is unknown.

The chain combines TRBV4-1 with TRBJ2-5; D may be TRBD1 (5 bases). This sequence originates from a woman aged 35 to 49 in good health. The material sequenced was CD4+ T cells from blood. Here the CDR3 reads CASSHLGAEETQYF. CDR3 in DNA: TGCGCCAGCAGCCACCTAGGGGCGGAAGAGACCCAGTACTTC.